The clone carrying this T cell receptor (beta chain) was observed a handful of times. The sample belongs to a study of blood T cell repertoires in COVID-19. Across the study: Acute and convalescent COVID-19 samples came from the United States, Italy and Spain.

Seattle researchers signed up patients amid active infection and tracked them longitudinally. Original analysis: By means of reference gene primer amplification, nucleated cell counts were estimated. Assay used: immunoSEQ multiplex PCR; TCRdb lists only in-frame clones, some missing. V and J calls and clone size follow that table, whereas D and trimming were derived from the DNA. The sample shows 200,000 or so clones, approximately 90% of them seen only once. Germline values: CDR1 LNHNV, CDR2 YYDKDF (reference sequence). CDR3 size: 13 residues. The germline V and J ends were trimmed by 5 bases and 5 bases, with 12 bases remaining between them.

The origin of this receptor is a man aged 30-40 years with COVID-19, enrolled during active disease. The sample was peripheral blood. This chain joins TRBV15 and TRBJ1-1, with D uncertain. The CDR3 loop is CATSEGGGTEAFF. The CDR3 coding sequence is TGTGCCACCAGCGAGGGAGGAGGGACTGAAGCTTTCTTT. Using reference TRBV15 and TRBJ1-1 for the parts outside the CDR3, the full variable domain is DAMVIQNPRYQVTQFGKPVTLSCSQTLNHNVMYWYQQKSSQAPKLLFHYYDKDFNNEADTPDNFQSRRPNTSFCFLDIRSPGLGDTAMYLCATSEGGGTEAFFGQGTRLTVV.